This T cell receptor (beta chain) stems from a study of cytomegalovirus exposure and HLA in healthy donors. The overall study: Earlier work reported approximately 110 million unique TCR beta sequences from about 180 million T cells. Genetic ancestry analysis placed about 80% of the 300 to 400 donors that were genotyped in the Caucasian-associated cluster. The study, taken as a whole, reports: Segments of the TCR beta V type were, in most cases, productive about 87% or about 30% of the time in an earlier analysis.

The study ran its PCR with 60 Vbeta and 13 Jbeta primers. TCRdb's table, derived via immunoSEQ multiplex PCR, lists solely in-frame clones and lacks some. Among approximately 190,000 clones listed, roughly 80% were seen once. Per germline, CDR1 SGHNT and CDR2 YYREEE (reference sequence). V shed 7 bases, J shed 5 bases, and the junction held 14 bases outside the gene matches. This CDR3 spans 15 amino acids. Points on this clone: The antigen remains undetermined.

The sample consisted of PBMCs. This sequence originates from a man in his forties or fifties in good health and CMV-seropositive. This rearrangement joins TRBV5-4 to TRBJ2-7, with 8 nucleotides matching TRBD2. The CDR3 nucleotides read TGTGCCAGCGGAGGAACCAGCGGGGGCTTCGACGAGCAGTACTTC. Protein product: CASGGTSGGFDEQYF.